The clone carrying this T cell receptor beta chain was seen ten or more times. This entry comes from a study of T cells in Graves' hyperthyroidism and ophthalmopathy. Study overall: The initial diagnosis was the point when peripheral blood was collected, ahead of any treatment.

Diagnoses rested on clinical symptoms, serum thyroxine and TRAb, thyroid ultrasound and orbital computed tomography. An approximately 10 ml volume of fresh peripheral blood provided the PBMCs. The CDR3 is 14 residues long. The V and J ends lost 7 bases and 3 bases, in that order; junction bases with no gene match: 3. Germline V gene lookup returns CDR1 SGHRS and CDR2 YFSETQ. Amplified TCR beta CDR3 regions derived from RNA transcripts. The study used the HTBI primer set for a first-round RT-PCR of the TCR CDR3. TCRdb itself ran the multiplex PCR reads through MiXCR, one entry per CDR3 protein. Here the sample spans about 420,000 distinct CDR3 sequences, 15% to 18% being singletons.

This chain uses TRBV5-1 with TRBJ2-1; the match to TRBD2 covers 11 bases. The sequence derives from a woman aged 18-29 years with Graves' hyperthyroidism. The sample taken for sequencing was blood. CDR3 nucleotide sequence: TGCGCCAGCGAGACTAGCGGGGACTACAATGAGCAGTTCTTC. Translation: CASETSGDYNEQFF.